These T cell receptor beta chains were read from a single sample in a study of early stage breast cancer tumors. TCRdb's copy holds only in-frame clones and misses some; the assay was immunoSEQ multiplex PCR. The sample carries roughly 10,000 clones, around 75% recorded once. The sample was breast tumor tissue. Receptors originate from a person aged 65-85 years with breast cancer. CDR3s include the opening cysteine and the closing phenylalanine or tryptophan. A D gene is named only where the DNA matches it firmly. Only some rows state a clone size, as once, few, many or a class for expanded clones.

V	D	J	size	CDR3	DNA
TRBV4-1	TRBD1	TRBJ1-1	medium-sized	CASSHTGTGGTEAFF	TGCGCCAGCAGCCACACCGGGACAGGGGGCACTGAAGCTTTCTTT
TRBV10-3	NA	TRBJ2-7	NA	CAIRQGRREQYF	TGTGCCATCAGGCAGGGTAGGCGCGAGCAGTACTTC
TRBV7-6	TRBD1	TRBJ2-1	NA	CASSPTGTGTHNEQFF	TGTGCCAGCAGCCCCACGGGGACAGGAACCCACAATGAGCAGTTCTTC
TRBV28	TRBD2	TRBJ2-2	medium-sized	CASSSSGTSGISTGELFF	TGTGCCAGCAGTTCTTCAGGGACTAGCGGGATTTCGACCGGGGAGCTGTTTTTT
TRBV7-2	TRBD1	TRBJ2-7	NA	CASSPLGGLYEQYF	TGTGCCAGCAGCCCGTTAGGGGGCCTCTACGAGCAGTACTTC
TRBV28	TRBD2	TRBJ2-7	NA	CASRPLAGGAFRYF	TGTGCCAGCAGACCCTTAGCGGGAGGGGCCTTCCGGTACTTC
TRBV28	NA	TRBJ1-6	NA	CASSLRNSPLHF	TGTGCCAGCAGTTTGCGGAATTCACCCCTCCACTTT
TRBV19	NA	TRBJ1-4	NA	CASRRRDNEKLFF	TGTGCCAGTAGGCGGAGGGATAATGAAAAACTGTTTTTT
TRBV11-2	NA	TRBJ2-5	once	CASSLEVAAYF	TGTGCCAGCAGCTTAGAGGTAGCGGCGTACTTC
TRBV15	TRBD1	TRBJ1-5	NA	CATTPGQGSVQPQHF	TGTGCCACCACTCCAGGACAGGGGTCCGTTCAGCCCCAGCATTTT
TRBV19	NA	TRBJ1-1	few	CASSTRENTEAFF	TGTGCCAGTAGTACCCGGGAGAACACTGAAGCTTTCTTT
TRBV7-9	NA	TRBJ1-2	NA	CASSPRRGGGGYTF	TGTGCCAGCAGCCCACGACGGGGGGGTGGTGGCTACACCTTC
TRBV18	TRBD2	TRBJ2-7	NA	CASSPHGGGTEQYF	TGTGCCAGCTCACCACACGGGGGAGGGACCGAGCAGTACTTC
TRBV4-2	TRBD1	TRBJ2-7	NA	CASSQDGTGNYEQYF	TGTGCCAGCAGCCAAGACGGGACAGGGAACTACGAGCAGTACTTC
TRBV10-3	TRBD2	TRBJ2-5	NA	CAIATGTIGETQYF	TGTGCCATCGCCACCGGGACTATTGGAGAGACCCAGTACTTC
TRBV19	NA	TRBJ2-1	NA	CASSTNGGWPHEQFF	TGTGCCAGTAGTACCAATGGGGGGTGGCCCCATGAGCAGTTCTTC
TRBV5-1	TRBD2	TRBJ2-1	once	CASSLGVRLAGEGEQFF	TGCGCCAGCAGCTTGGGGGTTCGACTAGCGGGAGAAGGTGAGCAGTTCTTC
TRBV11-2	NA	TRBJ2-3	NA	CASSPRGALDTQYF	TGTGCCAGCAGCCCCCGGGGGGCCCTAGATACGCAGTATTTT
TRBV6-5	TRBD1	TRBJ1-2	NA	CASSYSGRGPGRGYTF	TGTGCCAGCAGTTACTCGGGCAGGGGGCCCGGGAGGGGCTACACCTTC
TRBV30	NA	TRBJ1-3	few	CAWVPSSGNTIYF	TGTGCCTGGGTTCCCTCCTCTGGAAACACCATATATTTT
TRBV2	NA	TRBJ2-7	NA	CASSAGETSSYEQYF	TGTGCCAGCAGTGCGGGGGAAACCAGCTCCTACGAGCAGTACTTC
TRBV2	NA	TRBJ1-4	NA	CASSRQLNEKLFF	TGTGCCAGCAGCCGACAGTTAAATGAAAAACTGTTTTTT
TRBV11-2	NA	TRBJ1-6	few	CASSLVGRGNNSPLHF	TGTGCCAGCAGCTTAGTGGGTCGAGGGAATAATTCACCCCTCCACTTT
TRBV11-2	NA	TRBJ1-1	NA	CASSFRANTEAFF	TGTGCCAGCAGCTTTAGAGCGAACACTGAAGCTTTCTTT
TRBV6-1	NA	TRBJ1-6	NA	CASSFRSPLHF	TGTGCCAGCAGTTTTCGGTCACCCCTCCACTTT
TRBV7-2	NA	TRBJ2-1	few	CASRRGMGGADSFF	TGTGCCAGCCGAAGGGGAATGGGGGGGGCGGATTCGTTCTTC
TRBV5-1	TRBD1	TRBJ2-1	NA	CASSRTGQGAREQFF	TGCGCCAGCAGCCGCACCGGGCAGGGGGCGCGGGAGCAGTTCTTC
TRBV29-1	NA	TRBJ2-6	NA	CSVDRAGANVLTF	TGCAGCGTTGACAGGGCTGGGGCCAACGTCCTGACTTTC
TRBV29-1	NA	TRBJ2-7	medium-sized	CSVADPGLYSYEQYF	TGCAGCGTTGCAGACCCGGGACTGTATTCCTACGAGCAGTACTTC
TRBV7-9	TRBD2	TRBJ2-3	NA	CATFGGVRTDTQYF	TGTGCGACCTTCGGGGGGGTTAGGACAGATACGCAGTATTTT
TRBV11-2	NA	TRBJ2-7	NA	CASSLFQGHTYEQYF	TGTGCCAGCAGCCTTTTCCAGGGACATACCTACGAGCAGTACTTC
TRBV7-2	NA	TRBJ1-3	few	CASSDWGNTIYF	TGTGCCAGCAGTGACTGGGGAAACACCATATATTTT
TRBV21-1	NA	TRBJ1-3	NA	CASSKEQDSGNTIYF	TGTGCCAGCAGCAAAGAACAGGACTCTGGAAACACCATATATTTT
TRBV7-2	NA	TRBJ1-2	NA	CASSSPASGFYGYTF	TGTGCCAGCAGCTCCCCCGCCAGCGGTTTCTATGGCTACACCTTC
TRBV13	NA	TRBJ1-6	NA	CASSLQGSYNSPLHF	TGTGCCAGCAGCTTACAGGGCTCCTATAATTCACCCCTCCACTTT
TRBV4-2	NA	TRBJ1-2	few	CASSQYLGGYTF	TGTGCCAGCAGCCAATATCTCGGTGGCTACACCTTC
TRBV4-3	TRBD2	TRBJ2-3	NA	CASSQDLASGGIDTQYF	TGCGCCAGCAGCCAAGATTTGGCTAGCGGGGGGATAGATACGCAGTATTTT
TRBV5-4	TRBD2	TRBJ2-1	once	CASSAGLAGHNEQFF	TGTGCCAGCAGCGCGGGACTAGCGGGCCACAATGAGCAGTTCTTC
TRBV6-5	TRBD2	TRBJ2-7	few	CASSYNAGGAYEQYF	TGTGCCAGCAGTTACAATGCGGGGGGGGCCTACGAGCAGTACTTC
TRBV4-1	TRBD1	TRBJ1-2	few	CASSQLDRERYGYTF	TGCGCCAGCAGCCAACTTGACAGGGAACGCTATGGCTACACCTTC
TRBV27	NA	TRBJ1-2	medium-sized	CASSLRGPNYGYTF	TGTGCCAGCAGTCTCAGGGGCCCCAACTATGGCTACACCTTC
TRBV10-1	TRBD1	TRBJ1-1	NA	CASSDGDRDPEAFF	TGCGCCAGCAGTGACGGGGACAGGGACCCTGAAGCTTTCTTT
TRBV5-1	NA	TRBJ1-6	NA	CASSLDRYNSPLHF	TGCGCCAGCAGCTTGGACAGGTATAATTCACCCCTCCACTTT
TRBV30	NA	TRBJ1-5	NA	CAWSGGYSNQPQHF	TGTGCCTGGAGCGGGGGGTATAGCAATCAGCCCCAGCATTTT
TRBV6-5	TRBD1	TRBJ1-5	NA	CASSKGQGVSQPQHF	TGTGCCAGCAGTAAAGGACAGGGAGTATCTCAGCCCCAGCATTTT
TRBV6-5	TRBD1	TRBJ1-2	NA	CASSWTGVYGYTF	TGTGCCAGCAGTTGGACAGGGGTGTATGGCTACACCTTC
TRBV6-1	TRBD1	TRBJ1-1	NA	CASTRQGAKNTEAFF	TGTGCCAGCACCCGACAGGGGGCGAAGAACACTGAAGCTTTCTTT
TRBV27	TRBD1	TRBJ1-2	NA	CASRRTGTNYGYTF	TGTGCCAGCAGGAGGACAGGGACTAACTATGGCTACACCTTC
TRBV7-9	NA	TRBJ2-3	NA	CASSPRPGGPWQDTQYF	TGTGCCAGCAGCCCCCGCCCCGGGGGGCCTTGGCAAGATACGCAGTATTTT
TRBV7-9	NA	TRBJ2-7	NA	CASSFGGAYEQYF	TGTGCCAGCAGCTTCGGCGGGGCCTACGAGCAGTACTTC
TRBV5-1	NA	TRBJ2-1	NA	CASRAANPGRSNEQFF	TGCGCCAGCAGGGCCGCTAACCCGGGAAGGAGCAATGAGCAGTTCTTC
TRBV29-1	NA	TRBJ1-2	NA	CSVLDTPSYGYTF	TGCAGCGTCTTGGACACACCTTCCTATGGCTACACCTTC
TRBV11-2	NA	TRBJ2-3	once	CASYGGDTQYF	TGTGCCAGCTACGGAGGCGATACGCAGTATTTT
TRBV7-6	NA	TRBJ1-1	NA	CASSSSERGTEAFF	TGTGCCAGCAGCTCTAGCGAGAGGGGCACTGAAGCTTTCTTT
TRBV7-9	TRBD1	TRBJ1-6	few	CASSGGQENSPLHF	TGTGCCAGCAGCGGCGGACAGGAGAATTCACCCCTCCACTTT
TRBV19	NA	TRBJ1-1	NA	CASSIGREGPTEAFF	TGTGCCAGTAGTATAGGAAGGGAGGGCCCCACTGAAGCTTTCTTT
TRBV28	NA	TRBJ1-1	NA	CASSSRGNVDTEAFF	TGTGCCAGCAGTTCACGGGGTAATGTGGACACTGAAGCTTTCTTT